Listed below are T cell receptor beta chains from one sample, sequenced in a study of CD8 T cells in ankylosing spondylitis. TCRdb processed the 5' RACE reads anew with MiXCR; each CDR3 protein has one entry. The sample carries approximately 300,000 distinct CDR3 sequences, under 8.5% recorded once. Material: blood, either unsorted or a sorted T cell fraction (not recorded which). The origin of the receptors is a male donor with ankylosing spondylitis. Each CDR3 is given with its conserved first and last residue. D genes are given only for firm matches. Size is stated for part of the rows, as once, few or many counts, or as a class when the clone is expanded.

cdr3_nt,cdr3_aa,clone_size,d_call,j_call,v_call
TGTGCCAGCAGCTCGGAGCGAGGGTCCTACAATGAGCAGTTCTTC,CASSSERGSYNEQFF,few,.,TRBJ2-1,TRBV11-3
TGTGCCAGCAGCCCAACGGGGACCTATGGCTACACCTTC,CASSPTGTYGYTF,few,.,TRBJ1-2,TRBV9
TGCAGCGTTGAAAGGGGTAGCACAGATACGCAGTATTTT,CSVERGSTDTQYF,few,.,TRBJ2-3,TRBV29-1
TGTGCCAGCAGCCAAGCGTACCTAGCGGGGCGGCATGAGCAGTTCTTC,CASSQAYLAGRHEQFF,.,TRBD2,TRBJ2-1,TRBV3-1
TGTGCCAGCAGCCTAGGACTAGCCGGCGCAGATACGCAGTATTTT,CASSLGLAGADTQYF,.,TRBD2,TRBJ2-3,TRBV7-6
TGTGCCAGCAGCCGCTACCCGGGACTAGCGGGAGTCTCGCTCTTC,CASSRYPGLAGVSLF,.,TRBD2,TRBJ2-1,TRBV7-2
TGCAGCGTTGACATCCGGGACAGGGAGGTCTATGGCTACACCTTC,CSVDIRDREVYGYTF,.,TRBD1,TRBJ1-2,TRBV29-1
TGCAGTGCGCTGGCCGGACAGGATAGCAATCAGCCCCAGCATTTT,CSALAGQDSNQPQHF,few,TRBD1,TRBJ1-5,TRBV20-1
TGTGCCAGCAGCTTAAGGGTAACGAGTACTAACTATGGCTACACCTTC,CASSLRVTSTNYGYTF,many,.,TRBJ1-2,TRBV7-2
TGTGCCAGCAGCCTAGGGGTTTCAACGGGGAGAGATACGCAGTATTTT,CASSLGVSTGRDTQYF,.,.,TRBJ2-3,TRBV11-1
TGTGCCAGCAGCGTAGGCCCTAAGGTAGATACGCAGTATTTT,CASSVGPKVDTQYF,few,.,TRBJ2-3,TRBV9
TGCAGCGTTGCCGGGACTAACACCGGGGAGCTGTTTTTT,CSVAGTNTGELFF,many,.,TRBJ2-2,TRBV29-1
TGTGCCAGCAGCGTAGAGCCGTGGGACAGGGGCTGGGAGACCCAGTACTTC,CASSVEPWDRGWETQYF,few,TRBD1,TRBJ2-5,TRBV9
TGTGCCAGCAGCTTAGACGGCCGGGTTATCGACGAGCAGTACTTC,CASSLDGRVIDEQYF,.,.,TRBJ2-7,TRBV7-9
TGCGCCAGCAGCTTGGGTGGGACAGTGAACACTGAAGCTTTCTTT,CASSLGGTVNTEAFF,few,TRBD1,TRBJ1-1,TRBV5-1
TGCGCCAGCAGCTTCCTTGGCGGGATGGTGGAGCAGTACTTC,CASSFLGGMVEQYF,few,.,TRBJ2-7,TRBV5-1
TGTGCCAGCAGTTTATCGGGGGGGGCGCACGAGCAGTACTTC,CASSLSGGAHEQYF,.,.,TRBJ2-7,TRBV27
TGCGCCAGCAGCCAAATACTAGCGGGAGGGCTTTACGAGCAGTACTTC,CASSQILAGGLYEQYF,.,TRBD2,TRBJ2-7,TRBV4-3
TGCGCCAGCAGAGTGACAGGGACTGAAGCTTTCTTT,CASRVTGTEAFF,.,TRBD1,TRBJ1-1,TRBV5-1
TGTGCCACCAGGAGGGGTGGGACACAGGACAATGAGCAGTTCTTC,CATRRGGTQDNEQFF,.,.,TRBJ2-1,TRBV15
TGTGCCAGCAGCCTTGGACCAAGCGGGAGTTGGAACGAGCAGTACTTC,CASSLGPSGSWNEQYF,few,TRBD2,TRBJ2-7,TRBV12-3/TRBV12-4
TGTGCCAGCAGCCAAGGCGTGCTGGGGCTCGCTCTACAGTTCTTC,CASSQGVLGLALQFF,.,.,TRBJ2-1,TRBV3-1
TGTGCCAGCTCACCAGGGGCCGCAGAGACCCAGTACTTC,CASSPGAAETQYF,.,.,TRBJ2-5,TRBV18
TGCAGCGTTGAGGTCCAAACCGGATACGAGCAGTACTTC,CSVEVQTGYEQYF,.,.,TRBJ2-7,TRBV29-1
TGTGCCAGCAGCTTCCGCGGCGATTCAACTAATGAAAAACTGTTTTTT,CASSFRGDSTNEKLFF,.,.,TRBJ1-4,TRBV7-9
TGTGCCAGCAGCTACTCAGGTGGGAGGGGAGCGGATACGCAGTATTTT,CASSYSGGRGADTQYF,.,TRBD2,TRBJ2-3,TRBV11-2
TGCAGCGTTTACAGTTCTATCTCATACGAGCAGTACTTC,CSVYSSISYEQYF,many,.,TRBJ2-7,TRBV29-1
TGCGCCAGCAGCTTCGACCTCGGGTGGGACATTCAGTACTTC,CASSFDLGWDIQYF,.,.,TRBJ2-4,TRBV5-1
TGTGCCAGCAGCCCGGGAGAGGGGAATCGCTACGAGCAGTACTTC,CASSPGEGNRYEQYF,few,.,TRBJ2-7,TRBV7-9
TGTGCTAGTGGTTTCACCGGGACGGGAACCTACGAGCAGTACTTC,CASGFTGTGTYEQYF,.,.,TRBJ2-7,TRBV12-5
TGTGCCAGTAGTCCCGAGGTCTTCGGTTCACCCCTCCACTTT,CASSPEVFGSPLHF,.,.,TRBJ1-6,TRBV19
TGTGCCAGCATACAGGGAGGCGGTGAAAAACTGTTTTTT,CASIQGGGEKLFF,many,.,TRBJ1-4,TRBV28
TGTGCCAGCAGCTTATGGGCCCAGGGCACAGATACGCAGTATTTT,CASSLWAQGTDTQYF,few,.,TRBJ2-3,TRBV7-2
TGTGCCAGCAGCGCACCCGATAGAGGATGGCCCGGGGAGCTGTTTTTT,CASSAPDRGWPGELFF,few,.,TRBJ2-2,TRBV4-2
TGCAGTGCCCAAGGACCGGGAGAGACCCAGTACTTC,CSAQGPGETQYF,few,.,TRBJ2-5,TRBV20-1
TGCGCCAGCAGCTTTACCCAGCTAGGCAATGAGCAGTTCTTC,CASSFTQLGNEQFF,many,.,TRBJ2-1,TRBV5-1
TGTGCCTGGAGTGTAAATAGGGGGGAGCAGTTCTTC,CAWSVNRGEQFF,few,.,TRBJ2-1,TRBV30
TGTGCCAGCAGTTTATTGAACGCTAGCGGTTTAATTTTAAGAGATACGCAGTATTTT,CASSLLNASGLILRDTQYF,few,TRBD2,TRBJ2-3,TRBV28
TGCAGTGCACAGCGTGCAACTAATGAAAAACTGTTTTTT,CSAQRATNEKLFF,.,.,TRBJ1-4,TRBV20-1
TGTGCCAGCAGTTTGACAGGGGTAAACACCGGGGAGCTGTTTTTT,CASSLTGVNTGELFF,few,TRBD1,TRBJ2-2,TRBV6-5
TGTGCCAGCAGCCAAGAAATCCGCCTAGCGGGAGACGCTTTCATAGTAGCCGAGCAGTTCTTC,CASSQEIRLAGDAFIVAEQFF,.,TRBD2,TRBJ2-1,TRBV4-2
TGTGCCAGCTCACCATGGAACGAGCCCTACGAGCAGTACTTC,CASSPWNEPYEQYF,few,.,TRBJ2-7,TRBV18
TGTGCCAGCAGCTTAAATCTAGCGGGAGGGGATGAGCAGTTCTTC,CASSLNLAGGDEQFF,.,TRBD2,TRBJ2-1,TRBV7-2
TGCAGTGCTCGGCCTTACGAGTGGCGCACTGAAGCTTTCTTT,CSARPYEWRTEAFF,few,.,TRBJ1-1,TRBV20-1
TGTGCCAGCAGCGTAGTGCCCAGCTACAATGAGCAGTTCTTC,CASSVVPSYNEQFF,.,.,TRBJ2-1,TRBV9